This T cell receptor (beta chain) derives from a study of OX40 agonist ivuxolimab in advanced cancers. Overall study context: Dose-escalation patients had hepatocellular carcinoma, melanoma, renal cell or head and neck cancer.

Clones were sequenced by immunoSEQ multiplex PCR, and TCRdb holds only the in-frame ones, with some missing. The sample holds more than 25,000 clones, roughly 77% seen once. V was pared by 7 bases and J by 5 bases, with 18 bases between. There are 14 residues in the CDR3. Per germline, CDR1 MNHEY and CDR2 SMNVEV (reference sequence). Study outcomes and limitations: Both blood CD4+ and CD8+ T cells showed clonal growth by week 6 at 0.1 to 3.0 mg/kg. Relative to CD4+ cells, CD8+ T cells on average had more expanded clones. Among patients with partial responses at 0.1-3.0 mg/kg, clonal expansion was among the lowest.

Regarding this clone: The antigen is not known.

The receptor was derived from an adult with an advanced solid tumor such as melanoma, head and neck, liver or kidney cancer. The chain recombines TRBV27 with TRBJ2-7, with D possibly TRBD2 on 6 matching bases. The source material was CD4+ or CD8+ T cells sorted from blood, sampled in a trial of the OX40 agonist ivuxolimab. CDR3 nucleotides: TGTGCCAGCACCAACTTGGGGGGAATGAACGAGCAGTACTTC. Its translation is CASTNLGGMNEQYF.